Presented here are 14 T cell receptor beta chains from one specimen sequenced in a study of blood T cells in healthy people across ages. Through a sample-barcoded 5' primer and a J-beta primer mix, a second PCR was run for roughly 7 to 11 cycles. TCRdb re-derived calls from the 5' RACE reads in MiXCR, one entry per CDR3 protein. The top ten clones hold 9.4% of a sample with fewer than 800,000 distinct CDR3 sequences, 25% of them seen once. The data were also submitted as part of a second study, on T cells of mothers and their children.

The sample taken for sequencing was blood. These receptors originate from a boy between 10 and 17 years old in good health.

This rearrangement joins TRBV28 to TRBJ2-5; 7 bases line up with TRBD1. The length of the CDR3 is 13 residues. Losses at the gene ends were 8 bases for V and 3 bases for J; bases not matched to a gene: 6. In germline, CDR1 is MDHEN, CDR2 SYDVKM. For the CDR3, the DNA is TGTGCCAGCTTTCCCGACAGGGAAGAGACCCAGTACTTC. Amino acids: CASFPDREETQYF. The entire variable domain, with the rest obtained from reference TRBV28 and TRBJ2-5, is as follows: DVKVTQSSRYLVKRTGEKVFLECVQDMDHENMFWYRQDPGLGLRLIYFSYDVKMKEKGDIPEGYSVSREKKERFSLILESASTNQTSMYLCASFPDREETQYFGPGTRLLVL.

This clonotype was recorded a few times. One end of the junction is discordant with germline, which a read error may explain. V usage is TRBV15 and J usage is TRBJ1-4; a weak D match, TRBD1 (6 bases). Germline lookup yields CDR1 LNHNV and CDR2 YYDKDF (reference sequence). CDR3 length equals 16 residues. Here the CDR3 reads CAISIRGALSNEKLFF. In nucleotides, the CDR3 is TGTGCCATCAGCATTAGGGGGGCCCTTTCTAATGAAAAACTGTTTTTT.

The gene calls are TRBV10-2 and TRBJ2-7; TRBD2 might be the D (6 bases). The CDR3 length is 16 residues. Germline-derived CDR1 and CDR2 are WSHSY and SAAADI. The V end lost 5 bases, the J end lost 3 bases, and 20 bases lay between the germline ends. This CDR3 reads CASSPLGGSGGYEQYF. In DNA form, the CDR3 reads TGCGCCAGCAGTCCCCTCGGAGGGTCCGGGGGCTACGAGCAGTACTTC.

This rearrangement joins TRBV12-5 to TRBJ2-3; no clear D gene. The CDR3 sequence is 12 residues long. Deletions cut 4 bases from V and 4 bases from J, with 6 bases between. Germline values: CDR1 LGHNT, CDR2 FRNRAP. The CDR3: CASGSSPDTQYF. The CDR3 coding sequence is TGTGCTAGTGGTTCAAGCCCAGATACGCAGTATTTT.

The chain recombines TRBV28 with TRBJ2-7; 8 nucleotides align to TRBD1. Germline CDR1 reads MDHEN; CDR2 reads SYDVKM. This CDR3 is built from 13 residues. V shed 10 bases and J 2 bases; nucleotides not matched to a gene: 7. CDR3 bases: TGTGCCACAAGGGACAGGTTGACCTACGAGCAGTACTTC. Translating it yields CATRDRLTYEQYF.

The chain joins TRBV20-1 to TRBJ2-1; 9 positions match TRBD2. Trimming at V came to 3 bases and at J to 4 bases, leaving 10 bases not matched to a gene. The CDR3 extends over 16 amino acids. Germline CDR1 DFQATT, CDR2 SNEGSKA (reference sequence). CDR3 sequence reads: CSARDFSGSFYNEQFF. The CDR3 DNA reads as TGCAGTGCTAGGGACTTTAGCGGGAGTTTTTACAATGAGCAGTTCTTC.

This clonotype came up a few times. The chain uses TRBV7-2 and TRBJ1-1; 9 bases agree with TRBD1. The germline CDR1 and CDR2 sequences are SGHTA and FQGNSA. The ends lost 2 bases at V and 4 bases at J; junction bases unmatched: 5. The CDR3 consists of 15 residues. In DNA form, the CDR3 reads TGTGCCAGCAGCTTAATCGGACAGGGGATCACTGAAGCTTTCTTT. Residues: CASSLIGQGITEAFF.

The V gene is TRBV6-6, the J gene TRBJ2-4; 9 bases are shared with TRBD2. CDR1 MNHNY and CDR2 SVGAGI come from the germline V gene (reference sequence). The CDR3 totals 16 residues. The trim removed 4 bases at V and 1 base at J, leaving 5 bases unmatched. CDR3 DNA: TGTGCCAGCAGTTCCGGGACTAGCTTGGCCAAAAACATTCAGTACTTC. It codes for CASSSGTSLAKNIQYF.

This chain links TRBV12-3 or TRBV12-4 with TRBJ1-2; 8 bases are shared with TRBD1. The CDR3 runs 15 residues. J was trimmed by 6 bases and V by 5 bases; bases with no gene match: 11. The CDR3 is CASSRGQGQADGYTF. CDR3 nucleotide sequence: TGTGCCAGCAGTCGCGGACAGGGACAAGCAGATGGCTACACCTTC.

This chain joins TRBV18 and TRBJ1-3; D ambiguous. Germline V lookup: CDR1 KGHSH, CDR2 LQKENI. Trimming shortened V by 0 bases and J by 0 bases, and 15 bases separated the two germline ends. The CDR3 totals 18 residues. The CDR3 loop is CASSPPAFSCRSGNTIYF. The CDR3 nucleotides are TGTGCCAGCTCACCACCGGCCTTTTCGTGCCGCTCTGGAAACACCATATATTTT.

This clonotype was counted a few times. The chain uses TRBV6-5 and TRBJ2-5; possible D gene TRBD2, 5 bases. Between the trimmed V and J ends, which lost 5 bases and 5 bases, there was a span of 18 bases. The CDR3 is 15 amino acids. Germline V gene sequence: CDR1 MNHEY, CDR2 SVGAGI. This chain's CDR3 is CASSHPIPRGETQYF. The CDR3 DNA reads as TGTGCCAGCAGTCACCCGATCCCCCGAGGGGAGACCCAGTACTTC.

This clonotype was recorded once. The chain employs TRBV11-2 and TRBJ2-4; 8 bases are shared with TRBD1. CDR1 and CDR2 from the germline V gene are SGHAT and FQNNGV. The CDR3 runs 17 residues. With V trimmed by 0 bases and J by 4 bases, 8 bases remained unmatched. CDR3 region: CASSLDGTGSPKNIQYF. The DNA for the CDR3 is TGTGCCAGCAGCTTAGATGGGACAGGCAGCCCGAAAAACATTCAGTACTTC.

This clonotype showed up just a few times. The chain has TRBV4-2 and TRBJ2-5; 8 nucleotides match TRBD2. The ends lost 2 bases at V and 2 bases at J; junction bases unmatched: 4. Germline CDR1 LGHNA, CDR2 YNFKEQ. The CDR3 is made up of 15 amino acids. The CDR3 DNA sequence: TGTGCCAGCAGCCAATTGGGACTAGGGCAAGAGACCCAGTACTTC. Its translation: CASSQLGLGQETQYF.

V is TRBV20-1 and J is TRBJ2-1; 8 positions agree with TRBD2. The CDR3 has 14 residues. CDR1 DFQATT and CDR2 SNEGSKA come from the germline V gene (reference sequence). V gave up 6 bases and J gave up 2 bases; unmatched junction bases: 6. CDR3 bases: TGCAGTGCGCCAAGCGGGGGAGCCTACAATGAGCAGTTCTTC. Its translation: CSAPSGGAYNEQFF.